This entry concerns a single T cell receptor beta chain. The entry originates in a study of blood T cell repertoires in COVID-19. Authors' analysis steps: Estimated nucleated cell counts came from reference gene primer amplification. Assay used: immunoSEQ multiplex PCR; TCRdb lists only in-frame clones, some missing. Clone size and the V and J calls come from that table; the DNA yielded D and trimming. Among about 200,000 clones listed, 85% were seen once. This receptor was taken from a woman aged 80 or older with acute or convalescent COVID-19. Sequenced: peripheral blood.

The CDR3 region is CASSQLYANRYGYTF. The CDR3 DNA is TGCGCCAGCAGCCAATTGTATGCTAACCGCTATGGCTACACCTTC. This chain links TRBV4-1 with TRBJ1-2; no clear D gene. V shed 2 bases and J shed 4 bases, with 14 bases lying between them. The CDR3 contains 15 residues. Germline CDR1 reads MGHRA; CDR2 reads YSYEKL.